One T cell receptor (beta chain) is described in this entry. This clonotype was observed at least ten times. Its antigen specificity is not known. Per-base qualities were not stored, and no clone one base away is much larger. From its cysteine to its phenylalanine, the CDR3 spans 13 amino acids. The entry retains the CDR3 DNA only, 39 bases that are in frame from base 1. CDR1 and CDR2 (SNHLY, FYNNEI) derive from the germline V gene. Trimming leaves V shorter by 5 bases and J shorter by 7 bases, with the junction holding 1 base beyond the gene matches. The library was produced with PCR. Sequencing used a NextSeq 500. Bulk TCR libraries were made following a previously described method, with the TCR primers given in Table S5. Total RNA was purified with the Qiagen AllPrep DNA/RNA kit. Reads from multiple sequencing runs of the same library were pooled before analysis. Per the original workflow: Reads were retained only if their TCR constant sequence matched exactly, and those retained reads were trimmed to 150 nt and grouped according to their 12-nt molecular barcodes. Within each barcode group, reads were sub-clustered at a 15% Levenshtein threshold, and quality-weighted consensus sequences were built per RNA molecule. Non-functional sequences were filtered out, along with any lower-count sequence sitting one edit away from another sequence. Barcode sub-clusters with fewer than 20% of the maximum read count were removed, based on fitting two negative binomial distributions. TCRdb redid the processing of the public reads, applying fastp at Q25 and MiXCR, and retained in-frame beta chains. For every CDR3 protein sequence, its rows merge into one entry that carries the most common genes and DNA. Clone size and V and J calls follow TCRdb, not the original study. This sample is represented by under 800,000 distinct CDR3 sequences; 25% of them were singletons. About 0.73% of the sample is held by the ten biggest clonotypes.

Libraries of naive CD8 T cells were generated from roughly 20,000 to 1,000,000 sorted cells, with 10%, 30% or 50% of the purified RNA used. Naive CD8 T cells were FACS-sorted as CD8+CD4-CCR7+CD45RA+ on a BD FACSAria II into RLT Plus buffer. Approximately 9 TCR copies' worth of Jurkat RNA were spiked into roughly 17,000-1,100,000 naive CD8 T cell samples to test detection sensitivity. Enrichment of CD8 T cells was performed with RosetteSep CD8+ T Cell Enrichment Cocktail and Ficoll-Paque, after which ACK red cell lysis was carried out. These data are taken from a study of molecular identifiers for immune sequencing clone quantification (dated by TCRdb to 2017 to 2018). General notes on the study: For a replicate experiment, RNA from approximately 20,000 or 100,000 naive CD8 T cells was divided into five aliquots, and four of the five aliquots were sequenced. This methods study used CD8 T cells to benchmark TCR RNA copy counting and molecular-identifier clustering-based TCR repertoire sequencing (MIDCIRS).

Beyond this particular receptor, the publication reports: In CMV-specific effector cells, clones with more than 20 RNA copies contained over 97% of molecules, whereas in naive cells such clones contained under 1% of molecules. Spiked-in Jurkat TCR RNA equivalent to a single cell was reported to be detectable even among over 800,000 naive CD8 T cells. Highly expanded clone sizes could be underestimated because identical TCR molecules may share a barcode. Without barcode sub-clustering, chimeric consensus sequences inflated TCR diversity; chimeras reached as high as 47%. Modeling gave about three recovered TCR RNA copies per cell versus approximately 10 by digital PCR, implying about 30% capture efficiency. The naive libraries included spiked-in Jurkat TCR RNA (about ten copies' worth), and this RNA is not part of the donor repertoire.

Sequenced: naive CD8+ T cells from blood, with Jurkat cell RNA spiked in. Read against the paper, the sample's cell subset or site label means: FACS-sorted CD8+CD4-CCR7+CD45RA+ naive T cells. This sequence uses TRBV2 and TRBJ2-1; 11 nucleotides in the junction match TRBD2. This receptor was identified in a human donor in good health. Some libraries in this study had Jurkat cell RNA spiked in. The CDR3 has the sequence CASSPSGRNEQFF. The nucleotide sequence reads TGTGCCAGCAGTCCTAGCGGGAGGAATGAGCAGTTCTTC.